This T cell receptor beta chain was profiled in a study of T cell changes during pregnancy in multiple sclerosis. Germline CDR1 reads LGHNA; CDR2 reads YNFKEQ. This CDR3 has 17 residues. With 2 bases clipped from V and 1 base from J, the junction kept 7 bases outside the gene matches. Sequencing was performed with immunoSEQ multiplex PCR; in TCRdb, only in-frame clones are kept and a portion is missing. In the table there are around 73,000 clones, 85% to 95% of which are singletons. The sequenced sample was peripheral blood, obtained in the third trimester of pregnancy. The TCR sequence derives from a female donor in good health, enrolled as a control in a pregnancy study. The chain joins TRBV4-2 to TRBJ1-3; 8 nucleotides align to TRBD1. This chain's CDR3 is CASSQSDREYSGNTIYF. In nucleotides, the CDR3 is TGTGCCAGCAGCCAATCGGACAGGGAGTATTCTGGAAACACCATATATTTT.